This is a list of T cell receptor beta chains from one sample in a study of blood T cell repertoires in COVID-19. Sequencing was performed with immunoSEQ multiplex PCR; in TCRdb, only in-frame clones are kept and a portion is missing. The sample records 220,000 or so clones, 85% to 90% being singletons. Sequenced input: PBMCs or T cells enriched from blood (not recorded which). Receptor source: a man aged 30 to 39 who had been exposed to COVID-19. Each CDR3 is given with its conserved first and last residue. A D gene is named only where the DNA matches it firmly. Clone size is not always given. Where it is, it says once, few, many or a class for expanded clones.

J gene,clone size,D gene,V gene,CDR3 DNA,CDR3 protein
TRBJ1-2,NA,NA,TRBV20-1,TGCAGTGCTAGAGACCCGGGAGGCTACACCTTC,CSARDPGGYTF
TRBJ2-3,NA,NA,TRBV11-2,TGTGCCAGCAGCTTCAGGGGTTCGAACACAGATACGCAGTATTTT,CASSFRGSNTDTQYF
TRBJ2-1,NA,TRBD2,TRBV9,TGTGCCAGCAGCGTAGTAGCGGGGGGTGGTGAGCAGTTCTTC,CASSVVAGGGEQFF
TRBJ2-1,NA,NA,TRBV4-2,TGTGCCAGCAGCCCAAGGGAGAATGAGCAGTTCTTC,CASSPRENEQFF
TRBJ2-7,NA,TRBD1,TRBV5-1,TGCGCCAGCAGCTTGGAGTCGTGGACAGGGATAGCCGAGCAGTACTTC,CASSLESWTGIAEQYF
TRBJ1-1,NA,NA,TRBV19,TGTGCCAGTACCTCCTCCGGACACCTGAACACTGAAGCTTTCTTT,CASTSSGHLNTEAFF
TRBJ2-3,once,NA,TRBV10-3,TGTGCCATCAGTGACCCAGTTAGCACAGATACGCAGTATTTT,CAISDPVSTDTQYF
TRBJ1-6,NA,TRBD1,TRBV19,TGTGCCAGTAGTCTCGGGGGACAGGGGGCGCCTTATTCACCCCTCCACTTT,CASSLGGQGAPYSPLHF
TRBJ2-7,few,NA,TRBV7-9,TGTGCCAGCAGCTTAGCGCAGGGTGGCACCTACGAGCAGTACTTC,CASSLAQGGTYEQYF
TRBJ2-7,NA,NA,TRBV24-1,TGTGCCCCCAACTTTCACGCGGCGGGGGAGCAGTACTTC,CAPNFHAAGEQYF
TRBJ1-1,NA,TRBD1,TRBV6-5,TGTGCCAGCAGTCCGGGACAGGGGCACACTGAAGCTTTCTTT,CASSPGQGHTEAFF
TRBJ2-7,NA,TRBD1,TRBV10-3,TGTGCCATCAGTGGGGACAGTAAGGATTACGAGCAGTACTTC,CAISGDSKDYEQYF
TRBJ1-2,NA,NA,TRBV7-2,TGTGCCAGCAGCTTAGGGGGCCGGATCGCCGATGGCTACACCTTC,CASSLGGRIADGYTF
TRBJ2-7,NA,NA,TRBV18,TGTGCCAGCTCACCGGACAGTTCCTACGAGCAGTACTTC,CASSPDSSYEQYF
TRBJ2-3,NA,NA,TRBV5-6,TGTGCCAGCAGCTTCTTCAAGCGGGGCACAGATACGCAGTATTTT,CASSFFKRGTDTQYF
TRBJ2-3,NA,NA,TRBV19,TGTGCCAGTAGTTGGGGGGGCCCAGATACGCAGTATTTT,CASSWGGPDTQYF
TRBJ2-2,few,TRBD1,TRBV18,TGTGCCAGCTCACTATCCCAAAGACAGGGTTTGAACACCGGGGAGCTGTTTTTT,CASSLSQRQGLNTGELFF
TRBJ1-3,NA,TRBD1,TRBV7-6,TGTGCCAGCAGCTCCCGTACCGGGACAGGCAGACATTACTCTGGAAACACCATATATTTT,CASSSRTGTGRHYSGNTIYF
TRBJ1-1,NA,NA,TRBV6-5,TGTGCCGGCGTCGGGGGGCGAGGCACTGAAGCTTTCTTT,CAGVGGRGTEAFF
TRBJ2-4,few,NA,TRBV19,TGTGCCAGTAGTATTGGGGGCGGGTACATTCAGTACTTC,CASSIGGGYIQYF
TRBJ1-4,NA,TRBD1,TRBV18,TGTGCCAGCTCACCTTCGGGACAGGGTGGGGAAAAACTGTTTTTT,CASSPSGQGGEKLFF
TRBJ2-3,NA,NA,TRBV2,TGTGCCAGCAGCCGGACAGTTTCCACAGATACGCAGTATTTT,CASSRTVSTDTQYF
TRBJ2-5,NA,TRBD2,TRBV7-2,TGTGCCAGCAGCCCGTCGGGGGGGCGGGAGACCCAGTACTTC,CASSPSGGRETQYF
TRBJ1-6,NA,NA,TRBV9,TGTGCCAGCAGCGTCCATGAGGGGGGGTCACCCCTCCACTTT,CASSVHEGGSPLHF
TRBJ1-2,NA,NA,TRBV11-1,TGTGCCAGCAGCCCCGGGGGGACCAACTATGGCTACACCTTC,CASSPGGTNYGYTF
TRBJ1-3,NA,NA,TRBV19,TGTGCCAGTAGTATTCCCCGAGGAGGCTCTGGAAACACCATATATTTT,CASSIPRGGSGNTIYF
TRBJ2-7,NA,NA,TRBV7-2,TGTGCCAGCAGCTTATTTCAGGGCAGGGAGCAGTACTTC,CASSLFQGREQYF
TRBJ1-2,NA,NA,TRBV6-5,TGTGCCAGCAGTTGGGGTATGGGGTTCAGGAGGGGCTACACCTTC,CASSWGMGFRRGYTF
TRBJ2-7,once,TRBD2,TRBV27,TGTGCCAGCAGCCTAACCGGGAGGGCTCAATACGAGCAGTACTTC,CASSLTGRAQYEQYF
TRBJ2-7,NA,TRBD1,TRBV7-2,TGTGCCAGCAGCTTTGAGGACAGGGGGTTTGACGAGCAGTACTTC,CASSFEDRGFDEQYF
TRBJ2-2,NA,NA,TRBV19,TGTGCCAGTAGTATAAAGAACACCTACACCGGGGAGCTGTTTTTT,CASSIKNTYTGELFF
TRBJ1-2,NA,TRBD1,TRBV7-8,TGTGCCAGCAGCTCTTTGACGGGACAGGGCGTCGGCTACACCTTC,CASSSLTGQGVGYTF
TRBJ2-3,NA,TRBD2,TRBV2,TGTGCCAGGGTAGCGGGGGGCACAGATACGCAGTATTTT,CARVAGGTDTQYF
TRBJ2-7,NA,TRBD1,TRBV27,TGTGCCAGCAGTCCCAGGACAGGGGAGTACAGCTACGAGCAGTACTTC,CASSPRTGEYSYEQYF
TRBJ2-7,NA,TRBD1,TRBV10-2,TGCGCCAGCAGTGACCAGCGACAGGGGGCTACCTACGAGCAGTACTTC,CASSDQRQGATYEQYF
TRBJ1-6,NA,TRBD1,TRBV18,TGTGCCAGCTCACGGACAGGTTCACCCCTCCACTTT,CASSRTGSPLHF